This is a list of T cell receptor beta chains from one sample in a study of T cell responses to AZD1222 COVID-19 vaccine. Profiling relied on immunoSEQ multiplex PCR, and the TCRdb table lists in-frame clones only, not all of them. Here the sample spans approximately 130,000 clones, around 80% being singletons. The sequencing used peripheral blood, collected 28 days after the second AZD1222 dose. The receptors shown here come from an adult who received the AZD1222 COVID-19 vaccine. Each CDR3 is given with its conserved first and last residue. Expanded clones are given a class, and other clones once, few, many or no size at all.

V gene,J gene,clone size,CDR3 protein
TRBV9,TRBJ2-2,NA,CASSPTSLTGELFF
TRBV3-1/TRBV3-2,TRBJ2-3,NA,CASSQSPSGGSTDTQYF
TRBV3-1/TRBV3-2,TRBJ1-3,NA,CASTPTFNSGNTIYF
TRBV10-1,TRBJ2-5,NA,CASSESTGWAETQYF
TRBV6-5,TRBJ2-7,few,CASSYSRGQFYEQYF
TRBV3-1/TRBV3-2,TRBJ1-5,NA,CASSQGPQPQHF
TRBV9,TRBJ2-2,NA,CASSLGGAYTGELFF
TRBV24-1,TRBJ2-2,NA,CATMGGTNTGELFF
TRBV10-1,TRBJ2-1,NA,CASSDRVGYNEQFF
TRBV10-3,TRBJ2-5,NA,CAISEPFPGTSFQETQYF
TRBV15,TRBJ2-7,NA,CATSVGAARNEQYF
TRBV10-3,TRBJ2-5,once,CAISDSLGTETQYF
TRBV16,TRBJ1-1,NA,CASSPIRDWNTEAFF
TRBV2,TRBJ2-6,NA,CASSRFEVAGANVLTF
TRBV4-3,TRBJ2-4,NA,CASSQDYLAGVKNIQYF
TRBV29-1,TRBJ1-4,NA,CSVPGQGSAGDEKLFF
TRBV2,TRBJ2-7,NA,CASTGLTYEQYF
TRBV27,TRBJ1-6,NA,CASSTRSGQSRSPLHF
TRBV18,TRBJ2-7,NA,CASSPQTGGSYEQYF
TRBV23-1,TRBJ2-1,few,CASSPRPSGGPLSYNEQFF